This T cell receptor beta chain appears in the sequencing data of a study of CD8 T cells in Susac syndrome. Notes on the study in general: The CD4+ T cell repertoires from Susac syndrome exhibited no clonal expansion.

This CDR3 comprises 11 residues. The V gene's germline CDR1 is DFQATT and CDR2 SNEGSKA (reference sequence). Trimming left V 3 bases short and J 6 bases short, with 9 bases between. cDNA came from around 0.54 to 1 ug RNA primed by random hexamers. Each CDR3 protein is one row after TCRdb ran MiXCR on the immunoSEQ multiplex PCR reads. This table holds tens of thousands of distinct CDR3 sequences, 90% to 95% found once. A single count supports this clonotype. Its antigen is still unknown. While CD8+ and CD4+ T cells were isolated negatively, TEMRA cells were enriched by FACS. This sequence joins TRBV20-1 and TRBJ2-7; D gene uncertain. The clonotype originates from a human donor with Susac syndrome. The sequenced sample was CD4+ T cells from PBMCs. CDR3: CSARVVSEQYF. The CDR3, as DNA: TGCAGTGCTAGGGTCGTCAGCGAGCAGTACTTC.